This record covers a single T cell receptor (beta chain). Profiling relied on immunoSEQ multiplex PCR, and the TCRdb table lists in-frame clones only, not all of them. In the table there are about 93,000 clones, over 80% of which are singletons. The entry originates in a study of T cell changes during pregnancy in multiple sclerosis. This TCR derives from a female donor with multiple sclerosis, enrolled in a pregnancy study. Sequencing was performed on peripheral blood, taken after pregnancy.

This chain's CDR3 is CASRPTRTGRNEQFF. For the CDR3, the DNA is TGTGCCAGCAGGCCCACACGGACAGGGCGCAATGAGCAGTTCTTC. V gene TRBV6-5 combines with J gene TRBJ2-1, with 8 positions matching TRBD1. Germline trimming cut 6 bases from V and 6 bases from J; bases unmatched to any gene: 10. The CDR3 has 15 amino acids. Looked up from germline, CDR1 is MNHEY and CDR2 is SVGAGI.